A single T cell receptor beta chain is shown here with its context. What it binds is unknown. This record comes from a study of T cell repertoires in cytomegalovirus infection. Background on the study: CMV infection together with matching HLA type was indicated by public TCR beta signatures. Findings of the study overall: Dominant in the ex vivo response were TCR beta clonotypes restricted by HLA-C and specific for CMV.

TCRdb fed the reads into MiXCR, producing one record per CDR3 protein. The sample records about 890,000 distinct CDR3 sequences, about a third being singletons. The sample was cultured CD8+ T cells from PBMCs, taken from culture after CMV antigen stimulation. This clonotype was obtained from a human donor in good health (CMV status not recorded). Some clones in this sample may be carry-over from other donors' samples.

For the CDR3, the DNA is TGTGCCATCAGACCTTTGACAGGGGGCGGCTATGGCTACACCTTC. Its protein product is CAIRPLTGGGYGYTF. The genes are TRBV10-3 and TRBJ1-2; 10 bases fit TRBD1. The CDR3 has 15 residues. From germline, CDR1 is ENHRY and CDR2 SYGVKD. J gave up 4 bases and V 6 bases, and 8 bases lay outside the gene matches.